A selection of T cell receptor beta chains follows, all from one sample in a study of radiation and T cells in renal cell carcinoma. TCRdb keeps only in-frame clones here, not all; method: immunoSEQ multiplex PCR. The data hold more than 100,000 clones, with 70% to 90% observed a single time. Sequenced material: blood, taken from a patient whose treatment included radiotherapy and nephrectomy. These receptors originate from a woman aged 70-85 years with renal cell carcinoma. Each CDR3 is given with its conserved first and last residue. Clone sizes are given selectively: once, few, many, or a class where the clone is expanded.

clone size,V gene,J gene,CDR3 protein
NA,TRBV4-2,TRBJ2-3,CASSHDEGVTDTQYF
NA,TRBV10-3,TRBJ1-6,CAIRPGQGESPLHF
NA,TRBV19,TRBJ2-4,CASSIGSLAGGRAKNIQYF
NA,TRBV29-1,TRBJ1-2,CSGGHLEGYTF
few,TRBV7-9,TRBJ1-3,CASSLWGSGNTIYF
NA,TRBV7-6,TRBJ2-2,CASSSGTGYTGELFF
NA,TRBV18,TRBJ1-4,CASSPGANEKLFF
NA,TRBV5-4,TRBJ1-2,CASKGGGGGYTF
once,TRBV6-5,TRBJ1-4,CASRHSGENEKLFF
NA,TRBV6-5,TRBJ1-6,CASSLTGDDTPLHF
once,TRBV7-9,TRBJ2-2,CASSLGGPNTGELFF
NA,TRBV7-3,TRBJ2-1,CASSLTRASNNEQFF
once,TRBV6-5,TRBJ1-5,CATRGRDNQPQHF
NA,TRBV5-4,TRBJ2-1,CASSSPDYNEQFF
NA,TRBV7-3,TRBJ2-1,CASSSPPNEQFF
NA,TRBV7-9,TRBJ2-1,CASSPGTSAFDEQFF
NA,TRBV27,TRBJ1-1,CASTPRTGVWGTEAFF
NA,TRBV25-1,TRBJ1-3,CASSEPGGRNTIYF
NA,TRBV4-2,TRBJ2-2,CASSQETSGGNTGELFF
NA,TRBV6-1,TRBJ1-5,CASNRGNQPQHF
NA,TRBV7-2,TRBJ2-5,CASHGGGGRETQYF
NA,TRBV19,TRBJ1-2,CASSIEFDNYGYTF
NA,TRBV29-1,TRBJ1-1,CSVSGGLLNTEAFF
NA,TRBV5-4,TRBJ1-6,CASSRTDGQFSPLHF
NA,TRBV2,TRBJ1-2,CASSEAYRSRTNYGYTF
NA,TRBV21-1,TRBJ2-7,CASSKGTGGTRVYEQYF
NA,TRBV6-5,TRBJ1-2,CASLGERIYGYTF
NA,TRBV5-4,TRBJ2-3,CASSFPRTSGSTDTQYF
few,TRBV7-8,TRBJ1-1,CASSDYSTEAFF
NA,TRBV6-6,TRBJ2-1,CASSYSSGDSFF
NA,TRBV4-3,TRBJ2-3,CASSQDTRDTQYF
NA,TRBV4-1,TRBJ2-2,CASRRGQITGELFF
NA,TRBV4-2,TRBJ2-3,CASSQFGLAGGRMLDTQYF
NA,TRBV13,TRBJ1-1,CASSLHPRAANTEAFF
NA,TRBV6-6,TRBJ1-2,CASSYPGLDGYTF
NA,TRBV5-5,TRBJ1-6,CASSLDSGTIISPLHF
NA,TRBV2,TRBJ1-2,CASGDRGVGGYTF
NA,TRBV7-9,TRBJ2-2,CASSLEQGASGELFF
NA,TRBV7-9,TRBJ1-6,CASSLEVSPLHF
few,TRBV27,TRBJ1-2,CASSFADRAGYTF
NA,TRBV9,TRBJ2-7,CASSADPFMLEQYF
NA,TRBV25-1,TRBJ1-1,CASTRGATNTEAFF
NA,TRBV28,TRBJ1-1,CASSPTRQGATIEAFF
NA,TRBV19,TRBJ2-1,CASSPRQYNEQFF
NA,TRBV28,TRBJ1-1,CASSPGPGVNTEAFF
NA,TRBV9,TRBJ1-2,CASSLESLGGYTF
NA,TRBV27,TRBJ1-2,CASSSGVGYTF
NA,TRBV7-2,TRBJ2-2,CASSLEIGGFRTGELFF
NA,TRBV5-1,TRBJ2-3,CASSLGTSGGAVATQYF
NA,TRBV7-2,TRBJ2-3,CASRPRGGGSDTQYF
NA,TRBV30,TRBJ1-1,CAWSVARSTNTEAFF
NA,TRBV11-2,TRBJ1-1,CASSLSTEAFF
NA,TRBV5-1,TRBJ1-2,CASSLEAGERYGYTF